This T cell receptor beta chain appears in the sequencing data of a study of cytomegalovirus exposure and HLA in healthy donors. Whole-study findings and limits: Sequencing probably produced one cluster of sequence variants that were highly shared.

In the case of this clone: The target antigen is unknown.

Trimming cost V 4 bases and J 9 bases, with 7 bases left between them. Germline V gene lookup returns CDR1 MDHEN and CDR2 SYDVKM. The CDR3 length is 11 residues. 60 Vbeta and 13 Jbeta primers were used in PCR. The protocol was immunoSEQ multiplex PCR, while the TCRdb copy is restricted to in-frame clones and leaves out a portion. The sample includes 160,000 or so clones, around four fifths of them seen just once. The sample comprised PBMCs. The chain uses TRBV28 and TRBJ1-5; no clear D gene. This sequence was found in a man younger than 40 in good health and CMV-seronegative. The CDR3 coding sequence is TGTGCCAGCAGTTCCGGAGGGCCCCAGCATTTT. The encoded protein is CASSSGGPQHF.